These T cell receptor beta chains were read from a single sample in a study of cytomegalovirus exposure and HLA in healthy donors. Generated by immunoSEQ multiplex PCR, the TCRdb table keeps only in-frame clones and is missing some. This sample has about 82,000 clones, with just under 95% found just once. Sequencing was done on a sample of PBMCs. Receptors were obtained from a man aged 18 to 35 in good health and CMV-seronegative. Both conserved end residues are part of each CDR3. A D gene is named only where the DNA matches it firmly. Expanded clones are given a class, and other clones once, few, many or no size at all.

d_call j_call v_call clone_size cdr3_aa cdr3_nt
- TRBJ1-2 TRBV30 - CAWNWRTYYYGYTF TGTGCCTGGAATTGGCGGACATATTACTATGGCTACACCTTC
TRBD1 TRBJ1-5 TRBV4-1 - CASSQGQGASNQPQHF TGCGCCAGCAGCCAGGGACAGGGGGCCAGCAATCAGCCCCAGCATTTT
- TRBJ2-1 TRBV30 - CACSGELFNEQFF TGTGCCTGTTCGGGTGAACTATTCAATGAGCAGTTCTTC
- TRBJ1-4 TRBV7-9 - CASSWGRSIEKLFF TGTGCCAGCAGCTGGGGGCGGAGTATTGAAAAACTGTTTTTT
- TRBJ2-3 TRBV5-1 once CASSGSSLGADTQYF TGCGCCAGCAGCGGTTCCTCCCTCGGGGCAGATACGCAGTATTTT
TRBD2 TRBJ2-1 TRBV4-2 - CASSQAAAGVSFYNEQFF TGTGCCAGCAGCCAGGCGGCGGCGGGAGTAAGTTTCTACAATGAGCAGTTCTTC
- TRBJ2-5 TRBV27 once CATQGQGLETQYF TGTGCCACCCAAGGCCAGGGGCTAGAGACCCAGTACTTC
- TRBJ2-7 TRBV18 few CASSYEKEQYF TGTGCCAGCTCATACGAGAAGGAGCAGTACTTC
- TRBJ2-1 TRBV28 - CASSLTGEGNEQFF TGTGCCAGCAGTTTGACGGGAGAGGGCAATGAGCAGTTCTTC
- TRBJ1-1 TRBV7-9 - CASSYAGYEAFF TGTGCCAGCAGCTACGCAGGGTATGAAGCTTTCTTT
- TRBJ1-1 TRBV27 - CASRTTGGSLNTEAFF TGTGCCAGCAGGACTACGGGGGGAAGTCTGAACACTGAAGCTTTCTTT
- TRBJ1-5 TRBV6-1 few CASSAEEPYQPQHF TGTGCCAGCAGTGCAGAGGAGCCATATCAGCCCCAGCATTTT
- TRBJ2-7 TRBV29-1 - CSVGGRGSYEQYF TGCAGCGTTGGCGGCAGGGGCTCCTACGAGCAGTACTTC
- TRBJ1-3 TRBV11-1 - CASSFSVNSGNTIYF TGTGCCAGCAGCTTCTCAGTCAACTCTGGAAACACCATATATTTT
- TRBJ2-5 TRBV15 - CATSRGVRLALQETQYF TGTGCCACCAGCAGAGGGGTGCGGCTAGCGCTCCAAGAGACCCAGTACTTC
TRBD2 TRBJ2-1 TRBV7-2 - CASSSTRSSGSYNEQFF TGTGCCAGCAGCTCCACCCGCTCTAGCGGGAGCTACAATGAGCAGTTCTTC
TRBD2 TRBJ2-3 TRBV6-4 - CASSVTGTNTDTQYF TGTGCCAGCAGTGTCACCGGGACTAACACAGATACGCAGTATTTT
- TRBJ2-5 TRBV9 - CASSPGSIQETQYF TGTGCCAGCAGCCCTGGTTCTATCCAAGAGACCCAGTACTTC
TRBD2 TRBJ2-1 TRBV27 - CASTMTSGGKGEQFF TGTGCCAGCACCATGACTAGCGGGGGCAAGGGTGAGCAGTTCTTC
- TRBJ1-3 TRBV7-6 - CASSQQGGGNTIYF TGTGCCAGCAGCCAACAGGGTGGCGGAAACACCATATATTTT
TRBD1 TRBJ1-2 TRBV27 - CASSPTRTGGSGYTF TGTGCCAGCAGTCCGACCCGGACAGGGGGTAGTGGCTACACCTTC
- TRBJ1-3 TRBV30 once CAWRARGGGNTIYF TGTGCCTGGAGGGCCCGGGGAGGAGGAAACACCATATATTTT
TRBD1 TRBJ2-7 TRBV30 - CAWSVGTGAYEQYF TGTGCCTGGAGTGTCGGGACAGGGGCCTACGAGCAGTACTTC
- TRBJ1-1 TRBV5-1 - CASSAIQGNTEAFF TGCGCCAGCAGCGCCATCCAGGGGAACACTGAAGCTTTCTTT
TRBD1 TRBJ2-7 TRBV4-1 - CASSEGDSYEQYF TGCGCCAGCAGCGAAGGGGACAGCTACGAGCAGTACTTC
TRBD1 TRBJ2-7 TRBV15 - CATSREGTAYEQYF TGTGCCACCAGCAGAGAGGGGACAGCCTACGAGCAGTACTTC
TRBD1 TRBJ2-3 TRBV6-5 once CASRLQGLTDTQYF TGTGCCAGCAGGCTACAGGGGTTAACAGATACGCAGTATTTT
- TRBJ1-5 TRBV2 - CASSERWNQPQHF TGTGCCAGCAGTGAACGGTGGAATCAGCCCCAGCATTTT
- TRBJ2-7 TRBV30 - CAWSQTYEQYF TGTGCCTGGAGTCAAACCTACGAGCAGTACTTC
- TRBJ1-3 TRBV2 - CASIKAPNGKNTIYF TGTGCCAGCATCAAAGCCCCAAACGGGAAAAACACCATATATTTT
- TRBJ1-1 TRBV7-9 - CASRQTMNTEAFF TGTGCCAGCAGACAGACCATGAACACTGAAGCTTTCTTT
TRBD1 TRBJ2-7 TRBV9 - CASSAGQGAMGQYF TGTGCCAGCAGCGCAGGACAGGGGGCAATGGGGCAGTACTTC
- TRBJ2-7 TRBV6-5 - CASSRELEGAYEQYF TGTGCCAGCAGCAGAGAGTTAGAGGGAGCGTACGAGCAGTACTTC
- TRBJ1-1 TRBV7-9 - CASSLARWDGGQGTFF TGTGCCAGCAGCTTAGCGAGGTGGGATGGAGGTCAGGGGACTTTCTTT
- TRBJ2-7 TRBV5-1 once CASSYGDFYEQYF TGCGCCAGCAGCTACGGGGACTTCTACGAGCAGTACTTC
TRBD2 TRBJ2-7 TRBV19 - CASSLWGGLITYEQYF TGTGCCAGTAGTCTGTGGGGGGGACTGATAACCTACGAGCAGTACTTC
TRBD1 TRBJ1-2 TRBV19 - CASGDRRNYGYTF TGTGCCAGTGGGGACAGGAGAAACTATGGCTACACCTTC
TRBD2 TRBJ2-1 TRBV5-1 once CASNPGTSGTSSYNEQFF TGCGCCAGCAACCCCGGGACTAGCGGGACCAGCTCCTACAATGAGCAGTTCTTC
- TRBJ2-3 TRBV5-1 - CASSLVVLTSSTDTQYF TGCGCCAGCAGCCTAGTAGTTCTTACGTCTAGCACAGATACGCAGTATTTT
- TRBJ2-7 TRBV11-3 - CASSLPTTSYEQYF TGTGCCAGCAGCTTACCTACTACTTCCTACGAGCAGTACTTC
- TRBJ1-2 TRBV18 - CASSPGAGGYTF TGTGCCAGCTCACCAGGCGCAGGTGGCTACACCTTC
TRBD1 TRBJ1-5 TRBV2 few CASSEWGQGADQPQHF TGTGCCAGCAGTGAATGGGGACAGGGGGCTGATCAGCCCCAGCATTTT
- TRBJ2-2 TRBV19 - CASRRQGGGTGELFF TGTGCCAGCCGGCGGCAGGGAGGTGGGACCGGGGAGCTGTTTTTT
TRBD1 TRBJ1-2 TRBV11-2 - CASSLGQAARDGYTF TGTGCCAGCAGCCTTGGACAGGCGGCTCGCGATGGCTACACCTTC
- TRBJ1-5 TRBV19 - CASSIRDIQPQHF TGTGCCAGTAGTATTAGGGACATTCAGCCCCAGCATTTT
TRBD1 TRBJ1-5 TRBV5-1 - CASSQGDRNNQPQHF TGCGCCAGCAGCCAGGGGGATAGAAACAATCAGCCCCAGCATTTT
- TRBJ2-1 TRBV30 - CAWSVQGENEQFF TGTGCCTGGAGTGTACAGGGTGAGAATGAGCAGTTCTTC
- TRBJ1-4 TRBV5-1 - CASSITGSQGEKLFF TGCGCCAGCTCCATAACTGGATCCCAGGGTGAAAAACTGTTTTTT
- TRBJ1-1 TRBV30 - CAWSPPTGGHTEAFF TGTGCCTGGAGTCCTCCCACGGGGGGACACACTGAAGCTTTCTTT
- TRBJ1-1 TRBV21-1 - CASSQGGQVLVLTEAFF TGTGCCAGCAGCCAAGGGGGGCAGGTGCTTGTCCTCACTGAAGCTTTCTTT
TRBD1 TRBJ1-2 TRBV29-1 - CSVGSDIGEQYRGYGYTF TGCAGCGTTGGGAGTGACATTGGGGAACAATACAGGGGGTATGGCTACACCTTC
- TRBJ1-4 TRBV5-1 - CASSLAPSRKLFF TGCGCCAGCAGCTTGGCCCCATCTAGAAAACTGTTTTTT
- TRBJ2-7 TRBV7-2 - CASSFRETLWPLYEQYF TGTGCCAGCAGCTTCCGGGAGACCCTTTGGCCTCTATACGAGCAGTACTTC
TRBD1 TRBJ1-2 TRBV12-5 - CASGAGTGARLYAGYTF TGTGCTAGTGGGGCCGGGACAGGGGCGAGATTATATGCTGGCTACACCTTC
- TRBJ1-1 TRBV29-1 - CSVDTGTFNTEAFF TGCAGCGTTGATACCGGGACATTCAACACTGAAGCTTTCTTT
- TRBJ1-4 TRBV25-1 - CASSGREATNEKLFF TGTGCCAGCAGTGGTCGGGAAGCAACTAATGAAAAACTGTTTTTT
TRBD2 TRBJ2-7 TRBV7-2 - CASSRTSGVSYEQYF TGTGCCAGCAGCCGGACTAGCGGGGTCTCCTACGAGCAGTACTTC
TRBD1 TRBJ1-1 TRBV2 few CASSISQGMRKTEAFF TGTGCCAGCAGTATTTCACAGGGGATGAGGAAGACTGAAGCTTTCTTT
TRBD2 TRBJ2-1 TRBV7-3 - CASSSGLADNEQFF TGTGCCAGCAGCTCGGGACTAGCGGACAATGAGCAGTTCTTC
TRBD2 TRBJ2-7 TRBV16 - CASSQSGALAVYEQYF TGTGCCAGCAGCCAGAGCGGGGCCCTAGCGGTCTACGAGCAGTACTTC